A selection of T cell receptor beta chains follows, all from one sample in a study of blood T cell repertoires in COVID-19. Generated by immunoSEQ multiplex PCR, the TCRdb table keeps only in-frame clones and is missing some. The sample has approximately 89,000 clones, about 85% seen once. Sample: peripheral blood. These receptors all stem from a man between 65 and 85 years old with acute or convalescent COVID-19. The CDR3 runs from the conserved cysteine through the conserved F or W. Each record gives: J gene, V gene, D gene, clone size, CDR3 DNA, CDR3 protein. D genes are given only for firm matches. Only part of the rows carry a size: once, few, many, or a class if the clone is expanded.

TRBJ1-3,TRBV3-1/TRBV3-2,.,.,TGTGCCAGCAGCACCGGCAGGGCGCTGAGTGGAAACACCATATATTTT,CASSTGRALSGNTIYF
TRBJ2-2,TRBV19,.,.,TGTGCCAGTAGTGGGGAAGAACGGGGCACCGGGGAGCTGTTTTTT,CASSGEERGTGELFF
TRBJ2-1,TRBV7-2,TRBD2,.,TGTGCCAGCAGCTGGACTAGCGGGGGGGCCCCTGAGCAGTTCTTC,CASSWTSGGAPEQFF
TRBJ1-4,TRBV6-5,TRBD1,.,TGTGCCAGCAGTAGGGACAGGGATAGCGAAAAACTGTTTTTT,CASSRDRDSEKLFF
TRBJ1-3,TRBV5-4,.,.,TGTGCCAGCAGCTTCCCCGGAACGAGGAGCACCATATATTTT,CASSFPGTRSTIYF
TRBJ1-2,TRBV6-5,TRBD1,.,TGTGCCAGCGGGGGACAGGGAGGGTATGGCTACACCTTC,CASGGQGGYGYTF
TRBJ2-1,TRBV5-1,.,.,TGCGCCAGCAGCTTGGGAGGTCAGGGTAGTTGGAATGAGCAGTTCTTC,CASSLGGQGSWNEQFF
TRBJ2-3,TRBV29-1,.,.,TGCAGCGTTGTGTCGTTCGGGGGCACAGATACGCAGTATTTT,CSVVSFGGTDTQYF
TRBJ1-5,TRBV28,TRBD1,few,TGTGCCAGCAGTTCTCCGACAGGGGGTCCCAATCAGCCCCAGCATTTT,CASSSPTGGPNQPQHF
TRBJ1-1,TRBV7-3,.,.,TGTGCCAGCAGCCAACTTCGGAACACTGAAGCTTTCTTT,CASSQLRNTEAFF
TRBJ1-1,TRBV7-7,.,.,TGTGCCAGCAGCTCCAGGACAGCCTTCATGAACACTGAAGCTTTCTTT,CASSSRTAFMNTEAFF
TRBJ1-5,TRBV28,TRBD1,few,TGTGCCAGCAGTTCTCAGGGGGGAGTTCAGCCCCAGCATTTT,CASSSQGGVQPQHF
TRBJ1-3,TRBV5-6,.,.,TGTGCCAGCAGCGTGGGACTGCCAGGGCGCCTCAACACCATATATTTT,CASSVGLPGRLNTIYF
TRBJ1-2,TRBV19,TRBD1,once,TGTGCCAGTAGCCTAAATTCAGGGGGACATAGTGGCTACACCTTC,CASSLNSGGHSGYTF
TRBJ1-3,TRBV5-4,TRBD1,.,TGTGCCAGCGGACTACAGGGGGCAGCTGGAAACACCATATATTTT,CASGLQGAAGNTIYF
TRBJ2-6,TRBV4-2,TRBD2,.,TGTGCCAGCAGCCAAAGCGGACTAGCGGGGGCCGTAGCTGGGGCCAACGTCCTGACTTTC,CASSQSGLAGAVAGANVLTF
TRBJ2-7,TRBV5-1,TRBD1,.,TGCGCCAGCAGCCTATTGACAGGGGGTGACCACGAGCAGTACTTC,CASSLLTGGDHEQYF
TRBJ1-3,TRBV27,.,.,TGTGCCAGCAGTTCCCGGGGGGGCTCTGGAAACACCATATATTTT,CASSSRGGSGNTIYF
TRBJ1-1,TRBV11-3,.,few,TGTGCCAGCAGCTTAGGGGGCAACACTGAAGCTTTCTTT,CASSLGGNTEAFF
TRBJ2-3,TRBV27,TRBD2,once,TGTGCCAGCAGTCCCTGGACTAGCGCGATCACAGATACGCAGTATTTT,CASSPWTSAITDTQYF
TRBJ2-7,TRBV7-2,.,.,TGTGCCTCCAGACCCGCAGGGTACGAGCAGTACTTC,CASRPAGYEQYF
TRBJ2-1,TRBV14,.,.,TGTGCCAGCAGTCTAGGTCTAAGTAGTGAGCAGTTCTTC,CASSLGLSSEQFF
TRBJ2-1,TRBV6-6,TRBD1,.,TGTGCCAGCAGTCCTAGGACAGGGGGGACCTACAATGAGCAGTTCTTC,CASSPRTGGTYNEQFF
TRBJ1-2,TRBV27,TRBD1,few,TGTGCCAGCATGGGGTCAACTAACAGGGGGGGCTACACCTTC,CASMGSTNRGGYTF
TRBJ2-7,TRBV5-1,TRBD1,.,TGCGCCAGCAGCCCTCGGACAGGGATCGACGAGCAGTACTTC,CASSPRTGIDEQYF
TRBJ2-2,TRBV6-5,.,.,TGTGCCAGCAGTTACTCGACAGGACTGAACACCGGGGAGCTGTTTTTT,CASSYSTGLNTGELFF
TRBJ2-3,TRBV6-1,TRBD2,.,TGTGCCAGCAGTGGCGGGGGGGATTCTTACACAGATACGCAGTATTTT,CASSGGGDSYTDTQYF
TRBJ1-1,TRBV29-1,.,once,TGCAGCGACGGCCGGGACTTCGGCATGAACACTGAAGCTTTCTTT,CSDGRDFGMNTEAFF
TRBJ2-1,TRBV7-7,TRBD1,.,TGTGCCAGCAGCCCACTTGGCAGGGGGCCCAATGAGCAGTTCTTC,CASSPLGRGPNEQFF
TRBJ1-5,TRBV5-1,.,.,TGCGCCAGCAGCTTGGCCGGGAAAAATCAGCCCCAGCATTTT,CASSLAGKNQPQHF
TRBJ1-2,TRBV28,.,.,TGTGCCAGCAGTTTAGGGGGCACGGCTAACTATGGCTACACCTTC,CASSLGGTANYGYTF
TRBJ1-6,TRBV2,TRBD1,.,TGTGCCAGCAGTGAGAACCGACAGGGGAATTCACCCCTCCACTTT,CASSENRQGNSPLHF
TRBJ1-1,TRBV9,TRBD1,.,TGTGCCAGCAGCGTCGATAATCCACAGGGGGCTGGCACTGAAGCTTTCTTT,CASSVDNPQGAGTEAFF
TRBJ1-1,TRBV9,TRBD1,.,TGTGCCAGCAGCGTAGTTCAGGGGGCGGACACTGAAGCTTTCTTT,CASSVVQGADTEAFF
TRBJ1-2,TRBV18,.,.,TGTGCCAGCTCACCGCCGACAGCTAACTATGGCTACACCTTC,CASSPPTANYGYTF
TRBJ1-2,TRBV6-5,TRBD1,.,TGTGCCAGCAGCGCATCACAGGGGGTTAATGGCTACACCTTC,CASSASQGVNGYTF
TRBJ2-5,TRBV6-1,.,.,TGTGCCAGCAGTGACCCGGGGACCCAGTACTTC,CASSDPGTQYF
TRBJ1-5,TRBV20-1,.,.,TGCAGTGCTAGTTCAGCGGCTAGCAATCAGCCCCAGCATTTT,CSASSAASNQPQHF
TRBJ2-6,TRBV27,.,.,TGTGCCAGCAGTTTAAGCTCGATCCAGGACAGACCCTCTGGGGCCAACGTCCTGACTTTC,CASSLSSIQDRPSGANVLTF
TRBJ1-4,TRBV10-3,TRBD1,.,TGTGCCATCAGTGAGTCACAGGGGGAGGCAACTAATGAAAAACTGTTTTTT,CAISESQGEATNEKLFF
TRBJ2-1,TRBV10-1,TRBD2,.,TGCGCCAGCAGTGACCCTAGCGGGGGTAACTACAATGAGCAGTTCTTC,CASSDPSGGNYNEQFF